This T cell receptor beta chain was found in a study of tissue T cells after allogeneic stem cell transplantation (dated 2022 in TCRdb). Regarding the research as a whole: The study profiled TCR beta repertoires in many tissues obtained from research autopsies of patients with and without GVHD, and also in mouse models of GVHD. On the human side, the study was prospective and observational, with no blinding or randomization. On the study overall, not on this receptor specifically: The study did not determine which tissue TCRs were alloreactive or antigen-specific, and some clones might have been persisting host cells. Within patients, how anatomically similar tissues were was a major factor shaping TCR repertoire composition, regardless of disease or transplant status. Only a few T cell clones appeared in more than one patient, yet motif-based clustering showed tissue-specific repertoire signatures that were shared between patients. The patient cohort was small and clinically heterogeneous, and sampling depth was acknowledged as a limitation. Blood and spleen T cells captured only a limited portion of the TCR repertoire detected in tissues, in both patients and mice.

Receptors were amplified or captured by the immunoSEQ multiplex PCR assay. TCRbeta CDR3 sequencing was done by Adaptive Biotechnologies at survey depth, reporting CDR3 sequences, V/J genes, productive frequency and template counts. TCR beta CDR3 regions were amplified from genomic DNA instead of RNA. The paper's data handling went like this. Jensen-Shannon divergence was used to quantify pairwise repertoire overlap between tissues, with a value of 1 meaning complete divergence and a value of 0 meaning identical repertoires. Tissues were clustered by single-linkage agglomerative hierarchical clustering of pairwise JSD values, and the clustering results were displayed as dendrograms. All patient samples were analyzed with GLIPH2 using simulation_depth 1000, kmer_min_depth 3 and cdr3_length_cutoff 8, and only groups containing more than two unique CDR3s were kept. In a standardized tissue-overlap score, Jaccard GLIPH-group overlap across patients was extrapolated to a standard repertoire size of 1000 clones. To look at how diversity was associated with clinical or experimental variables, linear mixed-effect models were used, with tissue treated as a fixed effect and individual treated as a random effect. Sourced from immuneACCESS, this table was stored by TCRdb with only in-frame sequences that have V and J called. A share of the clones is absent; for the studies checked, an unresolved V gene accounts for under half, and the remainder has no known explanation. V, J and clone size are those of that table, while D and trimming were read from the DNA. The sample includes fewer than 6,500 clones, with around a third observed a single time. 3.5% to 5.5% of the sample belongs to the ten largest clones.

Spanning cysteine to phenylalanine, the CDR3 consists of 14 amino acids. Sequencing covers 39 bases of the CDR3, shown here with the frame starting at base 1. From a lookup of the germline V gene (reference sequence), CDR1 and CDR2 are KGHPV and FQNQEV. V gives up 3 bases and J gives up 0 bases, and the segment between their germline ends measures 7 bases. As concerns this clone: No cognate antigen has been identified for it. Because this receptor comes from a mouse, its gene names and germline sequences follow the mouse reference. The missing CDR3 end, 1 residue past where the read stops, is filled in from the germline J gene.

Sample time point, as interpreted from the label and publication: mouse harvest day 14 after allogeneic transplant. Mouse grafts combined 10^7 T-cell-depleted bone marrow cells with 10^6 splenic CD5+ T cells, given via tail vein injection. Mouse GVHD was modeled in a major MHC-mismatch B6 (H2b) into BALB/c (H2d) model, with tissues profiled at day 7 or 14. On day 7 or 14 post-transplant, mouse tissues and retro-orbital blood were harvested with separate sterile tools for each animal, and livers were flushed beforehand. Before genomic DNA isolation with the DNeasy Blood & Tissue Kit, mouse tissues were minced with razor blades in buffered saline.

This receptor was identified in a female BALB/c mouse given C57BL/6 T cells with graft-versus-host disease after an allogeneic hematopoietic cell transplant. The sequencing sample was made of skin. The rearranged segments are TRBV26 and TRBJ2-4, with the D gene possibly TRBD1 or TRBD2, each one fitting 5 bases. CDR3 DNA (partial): TGTGCCAGCAGTCTTGGGGCTAGTCAAAACACCTTGTAC. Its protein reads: CASSLGASQNTLY. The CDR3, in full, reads CASSLGASQNTLYF.